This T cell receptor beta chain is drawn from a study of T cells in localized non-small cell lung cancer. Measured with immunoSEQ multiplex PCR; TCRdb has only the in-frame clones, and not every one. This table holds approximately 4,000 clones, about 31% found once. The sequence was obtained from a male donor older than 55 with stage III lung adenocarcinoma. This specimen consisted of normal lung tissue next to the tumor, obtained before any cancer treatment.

The CDR3 spells CASSRKTGVRETQYF. CDR3 DNA sequence: TGTGCCAGCAGCCGTAAAACAGGGGTGAGGGAGACCCAGTACTTC. The V call is TRBV11-1, the J call TRBJ2-5; 7 bases map to TRBD1. Germline lookup yields CDR1 SGHAT and CDR2 FQDESV (reference sequence). J lost 5 bases, V lost 5 bases, and 11 bases had no gene match. CDR3 length equals 15 residues.